The following is a T cell receptor beta chain sequence with its context. Its target is unknown. The data are from a study of cytomegalovirus exposure and HLA in healthy donors. Study-wide context: Most genotyped donors, 81% of around 370, had Caucasian-associated genetic ancestry. Study results and limitations: Owing to their indistinguishability, certain V segments, notably TRBV6-2 and TRBV6-3, were excluded. The dataset shows that most TCR sequences were rare, while some public TCRs occurred in many donors.

The CDR3 covers 14 residues. V was clipped by 3 bases and J by 11 bases, with 20 bases between them. Germline V CDR1 and CDR2: KGHSH, LQKENI. Both 60 Vbeta primers and 13 Jbeta primers went into the PCR. Profiling relied on immunoSEQ multiplex PCR, and the TCRdb table lists in-frame clones only, not all of them. This table holds about 200,000 clones, 70% to 85% found once. This TCR was recovered from a man aged 45 to 65 in good health and CMV-seronegative. Sequences were obtained from PBMCs. The V gene is TRBV18, the J gene TRBJ2-7; D is possibly TRBD1 (8 bases). The DNA for the CDR3 is TGTGCCAGCTCACCGGGCGAGAACAGGGGGAGGGAGTACTTC. Protein: CASSPGENRGREYF. The full variable domain, rest sourced from reference TRBV18 and TRBJ2-7, is NAGVMQNPRHLVRRRGQEARLRCSPMKGHSHVYWYRQLPEEGLKFMVYLQKENIIDESGMPKERFSAEFPKEGPSILRIQQVVRGDSAAYFCASSPGENRGREYFGPGTRLTVT.